A single sample gave rise to the 29 T cell receptor beta chains below, sequenced in a study of CD8 T cells in Susac syndrome. After extraction with the RNeasy kit, about 0.45 to 1 ug of the RNA was reverse transcribed using random hexamers. A single record per CDR3 protein comes from TCRdb applying MiXCR to the immunoSEQ multiplex PCR reads. The table records a few hundred thousand distinct CDR3 sequences, 80% to 95% of them present only once. Input material: CD8+ T cells from PBMCs. The receptors were sampled from a human donor with multiple sclerosis.

The chain couples TRBV29-1 to TRBJ2-7; TRBD1 agrees at 7 bases. From germline, CDR1 is SQVTM and CDR2 ANQGSEA. The CDR3 runs to 14 residues. The J segment lost 0 bases and the V segment lost 7 bases, leaving 9 bases of the junction unmatched. For the CDR3, the DNA is TGCAGCGCCGGTGCAGGGGGTATCTCCTACGAGCAGTACTTC. Protein sequence: CSAGAGGISYEQYF.

This chain links TRBV7-2 with TRBJ1-1, with a weak D call TRBD1 (5 bases). Germline V gives CDR1 SGHTA, CDR2 FQGNSA. V was cut by 3 bases and J by 1 base, with 9 bases left in between. The CDR3 has 14 amino acids. The DNA for the CDR3 is TGTGCCAGCAGCTTGTACGGGGGGAACACTGAAGCTTTCTTT. It encodes CASSLYGGNTEAFF.

The rearrangement links TRBV2 to TRBJ2-2; 8 bases match TRBD1. Germline CDR1 reads SNHLY; CDR2 reads FYNNEI. V shed 1 base, J shed 5 bases, and the junction held 3 bases outside the gene matches. The CDR3 is 15 residues long. CDR3 coding DNA: TGTGCCAGCAGTGAAGTCAGGGGGCTTACCGGGGAGCTGTTTTTT. It translates to CASSEVRGLTGELFF.

This chain uses TRBV2 with TRBJ2-1; 9 nucleotides align to TRBD2. The germline V gene encodes CDR1 SNHLY and CDR2 FYNNEI. The CDR3 contains 15 residues. Unmatched junction bases numbered 2, after V lost 3 bases and J lost 2 bases. The CDR3 reads CASSDSSGAYNEQFF. CDR3 nucleotides: TGTGCCAGCAGTGACTCTAGCGGGGCCTACAATGAGCAGTTCTTC. Full variable domain (rest looked up from reference TRBV2 and TRBJ2-1): EPEVTQTPSHQVTQMGQEVILRCVPISNHLYFYWYRQILGQKVEFLVSFYNNEISEKSEIFDDQFSVERPDGSNFTLKIRSTKLEDSAMYFCASSDSSGAYNEQFFGPGTRLTVL.

The rearrangement links TRBV19 to TRBJ2-7, with 8 positions matching TRBD2. V shed 5 bases, J shed 2 bases, and the junction held 8 bases outside the gene matches. Germline CDR1 LNHDA, CDR2 SQIVND (reference sequence). This CDR3 contains 15 residues. The CDR3 is CASSQTSGGAYEQYF. The CDR3 nucleotides read TGTGCCAGTAGTCAAACTAGCGGAGGAGCCTACGAGCAGTACTTC.

CDR3 sequence: CSVPQRLYNEQFF. CDR3 coding DNA: TGCAGCGTTCCACAGCGTTTATACAATGAGCAGTTCTTC. V gene TRBV29-1 combines with J gene TRBJ2-1; D gene ambiguous. Germline V gene sequence: CDR1 SQVTM, CDR2 ANQGSEA. V gave up 5 bases and J gave up 4 bases, with 12 bases separating them. This CDR3 has 13 amino acids.

The chain uses TRBV19 and TRBJ2-1; 7 bases line up with TRBD1. The germline CDR1 and CDR2 sequences are LNHDA and SQIVND (reference sequence). CDR3 size: 14 residues. V dropped 3 bases and J dropped 4; count of bases not matched to a gene: 3. CDR3 region: CASSIRDSYNEQFF. As DNA, the CDR3 is TGTGCCAGTAGTATCCGGGACAGTTACAATGAGCAGTTCTTC.

Regarding this clonotype: Compared with germline, one end of the junction differs, possibly owing to a read error. Here the CDR3 reads CASSLATSGRDF. Written as DNA, the CDR3 is TGTGCCAGCAGCTTAGCGACTAGCGGGAGAGACTTC. The chain employs TRBV7-9 and TRBJ2-7; 12 bases fit TRBD2. Germline V gene sequence: CDR1 SEHNR, CDR2 FQNEAQ (reference sequence). The CDR3 loop spans 12 amino acids.

This clonotype is a singleton in its sample. V gene TRBV4-1 combines with J gene TRBJ2-7; the D is unclear. From germline, CDR1 is MGHRA and CDR2 YSYEKL. The length of the CDR3 is 15 residues. V was clipped by 1 base and J by 0 bases, with 10 bases between them. CDR3 amino acids: CASSQGPSPSYEQYF. The DNA for the CDR3 is TGCGCCAGCAGCCAAGGGCCGAGTCCCTCCTACGAGCAGTACTTC.

CDR3 region: CASQGSYNEQFF. The CDR3 region has the DNA TGTGCCAGCCAGGGTTCCTACAATGAGCAGTTCTTC. This sequence joins TRBV9 and TRBJ2-1, with TRBD1 as a possible D gene (5 bases). The V gene lost 7 bases and the J gene lost 1 base, with 6 bases spanning the gap. The CDR3 extends over 12 amino acids. Germline V gene lookup returns CDR1 SGDLS and CDR2 YYNGEE.

The rearrangement joins TRBV7-3 to TRBJ1-6; possibly TRBD1 for D (6 bases). Trimming stripped 1 base from V and 8 bases from J, with 15 bases between. Per germline, CDR1 SGHTA and CDR2 FQGTGA. The CDR3 contains 16 residues. The CDR3 here is CASSLNGGTFDSPLHF. CDR3 bases: TGTGCCAGCAGCTTAAATGGTGGGACATTTGATTCACCCCTCCACTTT.

V is TRBV19 and J is TRBJ2-3, with D unclear. V was shortened by 5 bases and J by 0 bases, with 15 bases between the two germline ends. CDR1 is LNHDA, CDR2 SQIVND, per germline (reference sequence). The CDR3 is 16 amino acids. CDR3 coding DNA: TGTGCCAGTAGTCCTCTCGTAGATTCTAGCACAGATACGCAGTATTTT. It is translated as CASSPLVDSSTDTQYF. The variable domain in full, with the rest retrieved from reference TRBV19 and TRBJ2-3, is DGGITQSPKYLFRKEGQNVTLSCEQNLNHDAMYWYRQDPGQGLRLIYYSQIVNDFQKGDIAEGYSVSREKKESFPLTVTSAQKNPTAFYLCASSPLVDSSTDTQYFGPGTRLTVL.

This chain joins TRBV12-3 or TRBV12-4 and TRBJ2-3; D unresolved. The V and J ends lost 6 bases and 3 bases respectively, with 16 bases between them. The CDR3 loop spans 15 amino acids. Here the CDR3 DNA reads TGTGCCAGCAGCTCTGGGCAGGAAGGGACAGATACGCAGTATTTT. It yields the protein CASSSGQEGTDTQYF.

This clonotype was seen only once. This chain uses TRBV20-1 with TRBJ2-1; D possibly corresponds to TRBD2 (5 bases). V was cut by 4 bases and J by 14 bases, with 21 bases left in between. The germline gives CDR1 DFQATT, CDR2 SNEGSKA (reference sequence). CDR3 size: 13 residues. The CDR3 bases are TGCAGTGCTAACCCTTATTCTACTAGGAGCAAGTTCTTC. It codes for CSANPYSTRSKFF.

The chain carries TRBV4-3 and TRBJ2-1; the D gene is possibly TRBD1 (5 bases). This CDR3 contains 14 residues. Between the trimmed V and J ends, which lost 1 base and 2 bases, there was a span of 6 bases. The germline gives CDR1 LGHNA, CDR2 YSLEER. CDR3 DNA sequence: TGCGCCAGCAGCCAAGTGGACACCTACAATGAGCAGTTCTTC. Residues: CASSQVDTYNEQFF.

This chain uses TRBV29-1 with TRBJ2-3; tentative D call: TRBD1 (5 bases). Trimming removed 4 bases from V and 0 bases from J, with 14 bases in between. The CDR3 covers 15 residues. From germline, CDR1 is SQVTM and CDR2 ANQGSEA. CDR3 DNA: TGCAGCGTTGTCCCGGACACAACTAGCACAGATACGCAGTATTTT. Translated: CSVVPDTTSTDTQYF.

V is TRBV5-6 and J is TRBJ2-1; 11 nucleotides align to TRBD2. The CDR3 runs 16 residues. Germline CDR1 is SGHDT and CDR2 is YYEEEE. V lost 1 base and J lost 3; bases outside the gene matches: 3. CDR3 protein: CASSLQLAGDYNEQFF. The CDR3, as DNA: TGTGCCAGCAGCTTGCAACTAGCGGGGGACTACAATGAGCAGTTCTTC. Complete variable domain (other parts from reference TRBV5-6 and TRBJ2-1): DAGVTQSPTHLIKTRGQQVTLRCSPKSGHDTVSWYQQALGQGPQFIFQYYEEEERQRGNFPDRFSGHQFPNYSSELNVNALLLGDSALYLCASSLQLAGDYNEQFFGPGTRLTVL.

V is TRBV6-5 and J is TRBJ2-2; a possible D gene is TRBD1 (6 bases). V lost 6 bases and J lost 5, with 16 bases in between. The germline gives CDR1 MNHEY, CDR2 SVGAGI. The CDR3 sequence is 15 residues long. CDR3 nucleotide sequence: TGTGCCAGCAGGCCTACCGCTCAGGGGACCGGGGAGCTGTTTTTT. Encoded protein: CASRPTAQGTGELFF.

The V and J genes are TRBV28 and TRBJ2-7; 8 bases agree with TRBD1. The length of the CDR3 is 13 residues. The V and J ends lost 11 bases and 2 bases, in that order; junction bases with no gene match: 8. CDR1 is MDHEN and CDR2 is SYDVKM in the germline V gene. Here the CDR3 reads CASGQGRAYEQYF. The CDR3 DNA sequence: TGTGCCTCTGGACAGGGTCGGGCCTACGAGCAGTACTTC.

The genes are TRBV29-1 and TRBJ1-5; D remains unclear. The CDR3 has 13 residues. CDR1 and CDR2 from the germline V gene are SQVTM and ANQGSEA. The V and J ends lost 4 bases and 7 bases respectively, with 14 bases between them. CDR3 nucleotides: TGCAGCGTTGCGTTTGGGAAACGCCAGCCCCAGCATTTT. Amino acids: CSVAFGKRQPQHF.

V and J are TRBV7-6 and TRBJ1-1, with a weak D call TRBD1 (5 bases). V lost 2 bases and J lost 3, with 19 bases in between. Germline assignment: CDR1 SGHVS and CDR2 FNYEAQ. This CDR3 comprises 17 residues. The CDR3 protein is CASSLSGTSGSHTEAFF. CDR3 in DNA: TGTGCCAGCAGCTTAAGCGGGACTTCAGGGAGTCACACTGAAGCTTTCTTT.

This chain connects TRBV27 to TRBJ1-1, with D unclear. This CDR3 spans 14 amino acids. The V gene's germline CDR1 is MNHEY and CDR2 SMNVEV (reference sequence). Trimming took off 8 bases at V and 4 bases at J, with 17 bases between the two ends. CDR3 residues: CASARILGITEAFF. CDR3 sequence (DNA): TGTGCCAGCGCTCGAATCTTGGGGATCACTGAAGCTTTCTTT.

The chain carries TRBV7-9 and TRBJ1-2, with D tentatively TRBD1 (6 bases). V was shortened by 4 bases and J by 3 bases, with 12 bases between the two germline ends. There are 14 residues in the CDR3. Germline V gene sequence: CDR1 SEHNR, CDR2 FQNEAQ (reference sequence). The CDR3 DNA sequence: TGTGCCAGCAGCTCCACAGGGAACGACTATGGCTACACCTTC. Its translation is CASSSTGNDYGYTF.

The rearrangement links TRBV29-1 to TRBJ2-5; 9 positions agree with TRBD1. J gave up 2 bases and V 3 bases, and 10 bases lay outside the gene matches. The CDR3 totals 16 residues. CDR1 is SQVTM and CDR2 is ANQGSEA in the germline V gene. The CDR3 region has the DNA TGCAGCGTTGATGATCTGATCGGACAGGGGCAAGAGACCCAGTACTTC. The encoded protein is CSVDDLIGQGQETQYF.

The chain's CDR3 is CASRGPTDTQYF. CDR3 DNA sequence: TGTGCCAGCAGGGGACCGACAGATACGCAGTATTTT. This chain joins TRBV6-5 and TRBJ2-3; D possibly uses TRBD1 or TRBD2 (5 bases each). Per the germline V gene, CDR1 is MNHEY and CDR2 is SVGAGI. The CDR3 totals 12 residues. V was trimmed by 6 bases and J by 3 bases, leaving 7 bases between them.

The rearrangement joins TRBV9 to TRBJ1-1, with D perhaps TRBD1 (5 bases). CDR1 and CDR2 from the germline V gene are SGDLS and YYNGEE. The CDR3 loop spans 14 amino acids. Trimming took off 0 bases at V and 1 base at J, with 7 bases between the two ends. The CDR3 DNA follows: TGTGCCAGCAGCGTAGAAGGGACGAACACTGAAGCTTTCTTT. It codes for CASSVEGTNTEAFF.

V gene TRBV9 combines with J gene TRBJ2-7, with D possibly TRBD1 on 6 matching bases. Between the trimmed V and J ends, which lost 3 bases and 5 bases, there was a span of 12 bases. The CDR3 extends over 13 amino acids. The germline V gene has CDR1 SGDLS and CDR2 YYNGEE. The CDR3 nucleotides are TGTGCCAGCAGCGCCACAGGGACCCACGAGCAGTACTTC. As protein: CASSATGTHEQYF.

The chain uses TRBV30 and TRBJ2-3; no reliable D call. The CDR3 length is 12 residues. V was trimmed by 1 base and J by 6 bases, leaving 8 bases between them. Germline CDR1 is GTSNPN and CDR2 is SVGIG (reference sequence). The CDR3 DNA is TGTGCCTGGAGTGGTCCCTTGGATACGCAGTATTTT. Translated: CAWSGPLDTQYF.

The chain employs TRBV2 and TRBJ2-5; 12 nucleotides line up with TRBD2. CDR1 is SNHLY, CDR2 FYNNEI, per germline. V trimming: 10 bases; J trimming: 5 bases; junction bases outside the gene matches: 11. This CDR3 has 15 residues. The CDR3 loop reads CATLTSGGWGETQYF. In DNA form, the CDR3 reads TGTGCCACCCTGACTAGCGGGGGATGGGGGGAGACCCAGTACTTC.